Listed here are 5 T cell receptor beta chains from one sample, sequenced in a study of T cell responses to AZD1222 COVID-19 vaccine. The repertoire was sequenced with immunoSEQ multiplex PCR; TCRdb's copy has only in-frame clones and lacks some. The sample comprises 110,000 or so clones, about 87% of which are singletons, and approximately 6.5% rests with the top ten. The source material was peripheral blood, sampled 28 days after the second AZD1222 dose. These receptors were collected from an adult who received the AZD1222 COVID-19 vaccine.

The chain couples TRBV7-3 to TRBJ2-5; 9 bases are a match to TRBD2. CDR1 is SGHTA and CDR2 is FQGTGA in the germline V gene. Losses at the gene ends were 3 bases for V and 5 bases for J; bases not matched to a gene: 4. CDR3 size: 14 residues. The CDR3 protein is CASSLRGGIETQYF. The DNA for the CDR3 is TGTGCCAGCAGCTTGCGGGGGGGCATTGAGACCCAGTACTTC.

V is TRBV3-1 (or the pseudogene TRBV3-2) and J is TRBJ1-6, with 7 bases identical to TRBD1. CDR3 length equals 16 residues. Germline V gives CDR1 LGHDT, CDR2 YNNKEL (reference sequence). V lost 0 bases and J lost 10; bases outside the gene matches: 9. The CDR3 loop reads CASSQDLRQGRSPLHF. The CDR3 coding sequence is TGTGCCAGCAGCCAAGATCTGAGACAGGGCCGGTCACCCCTCCACTTT.

J is TRBJ1-4 and V is TRBV19; no firm D call. This CDR3 has 15 residues. V shed 4 bases and J shed 6 bases, with 15 bases lying between them. The germline V gene has CDR1 LNHDA and CDR2 SQIVND (reference sequence). CDR3 DNA sequence: TGTGCCAGTAGTACCACTCCAGCCCCGGATGAAAAACTGTTTTTT. Translation gives CASSTTPAPDEKLFF.

V gene TRBV7-8 combines with J gene TRBJ1-2; TRBD1 agrees at 11 bases. Germline V lookup: CDR1 SGHVS, CDR2 FQNEAQ. Unmatched junction bases numbered 8, after V lost 3 bases and J lost 14 bases. This CDR3 contains 13 residues. In nucleotides, the CDR3 is TGTGCCAGCAGCTTCACGGACAGGGGGCAAGGGACCTTC. Translated, it gives CASSFTDRGQGTF.

The genes are TRBV2 and TRBJ1-2; 7 bases map to TRBD1. V dropped 6 bases and J dropped 11; count of bases not matched to a gene: 9. The CDR3 has 12 amino acids. Germline CDR1 reads SNHLY; CDR2 reads FYNNEI. In nucleotides, the CDR3 is TGTGCCAGCAGCGGAGCCGGGACAGCGTACACCTTC. It specifies CASSGAGTAYTF. Full variable domain (remainder filled in from reference TRBV2 and TRBJ1-2): EPEVTQTPSHQVTQMGQEVILRCVPISNHLYFYWYRQILGQKVEFLVSFYNNEISEKSEIFDDQFSVERPDGSNFTLKIRSTKLEDSAMYFCASSGAGTAYTFGSGTRLTVV.